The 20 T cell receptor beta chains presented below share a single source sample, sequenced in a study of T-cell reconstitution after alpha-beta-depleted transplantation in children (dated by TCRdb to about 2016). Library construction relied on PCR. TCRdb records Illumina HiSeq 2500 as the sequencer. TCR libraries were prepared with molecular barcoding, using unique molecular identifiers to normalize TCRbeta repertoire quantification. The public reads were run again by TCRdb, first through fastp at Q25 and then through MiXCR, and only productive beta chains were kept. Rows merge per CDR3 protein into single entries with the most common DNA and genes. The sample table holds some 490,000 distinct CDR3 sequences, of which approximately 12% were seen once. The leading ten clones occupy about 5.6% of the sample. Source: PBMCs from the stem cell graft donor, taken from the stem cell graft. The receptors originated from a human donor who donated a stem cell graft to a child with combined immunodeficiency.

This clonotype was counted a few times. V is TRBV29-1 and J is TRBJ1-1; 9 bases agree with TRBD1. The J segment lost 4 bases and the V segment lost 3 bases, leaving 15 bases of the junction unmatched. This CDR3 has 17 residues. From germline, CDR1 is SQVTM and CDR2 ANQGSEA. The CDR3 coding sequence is TGCAGCGTTGACCCTATTACAGGGGGCAAGGCCTCCACTGAAGCTTTCTTT. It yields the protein CSVDPITGGKASTEAFF.

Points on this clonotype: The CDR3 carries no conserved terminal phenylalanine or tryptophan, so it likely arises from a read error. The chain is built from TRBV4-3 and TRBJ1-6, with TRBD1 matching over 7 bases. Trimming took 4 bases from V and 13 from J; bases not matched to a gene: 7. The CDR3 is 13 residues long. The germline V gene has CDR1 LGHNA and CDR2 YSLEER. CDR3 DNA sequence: TGCGCCAGCAGCCCTTACAGGGGTTCCCCCCTCCACTAT. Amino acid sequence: CASSPYRGSPLHY.

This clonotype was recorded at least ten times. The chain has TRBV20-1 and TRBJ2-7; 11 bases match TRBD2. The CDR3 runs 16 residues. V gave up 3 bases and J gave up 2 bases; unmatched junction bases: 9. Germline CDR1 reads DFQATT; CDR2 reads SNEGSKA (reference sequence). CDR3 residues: CSASSGLGLAAYEQYF. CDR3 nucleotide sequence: TGCAGTGCTAGCAGTGGACTGGGACTAGCGGCCTACGAGCAGTACTTC.

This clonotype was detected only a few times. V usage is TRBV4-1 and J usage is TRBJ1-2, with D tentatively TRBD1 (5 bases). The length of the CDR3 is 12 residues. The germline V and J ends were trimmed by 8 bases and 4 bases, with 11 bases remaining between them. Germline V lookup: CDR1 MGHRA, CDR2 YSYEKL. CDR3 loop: CASGPGTYGYTF. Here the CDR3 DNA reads TGCGCCAGCGGCCCAGGGACCTATGGCTACACCTTC.

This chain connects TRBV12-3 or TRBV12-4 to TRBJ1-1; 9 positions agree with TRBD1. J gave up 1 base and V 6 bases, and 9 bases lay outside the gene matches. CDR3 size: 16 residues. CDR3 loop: CASRRNRGLGNTEAFF. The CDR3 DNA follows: TGTGCCAGCAGACGTAACAGGGGGCTAGGGAACACTGAAGCTTTCTTT.

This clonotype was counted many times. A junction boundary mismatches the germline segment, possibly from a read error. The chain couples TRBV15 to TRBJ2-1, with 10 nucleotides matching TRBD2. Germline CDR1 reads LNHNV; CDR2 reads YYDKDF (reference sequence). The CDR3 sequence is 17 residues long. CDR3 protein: CATSTQRGGLSDNEQFF. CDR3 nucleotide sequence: TGTGCCACCAGCACTCAGCGGGGGGGCCTCTCCGACAATGAGCAGTTCTTC. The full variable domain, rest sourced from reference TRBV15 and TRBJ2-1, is DAMVIQNPRYQVTQFGKPVTLSCSQTLNHNVMYWYQQKSSQAPKLLFHYYDKDFNNEADTPDNFQSRRPNTSFCFLDIRSPGLGDTAMYLCATSTQRGGLSDNEQFFGPGTRLTVL.

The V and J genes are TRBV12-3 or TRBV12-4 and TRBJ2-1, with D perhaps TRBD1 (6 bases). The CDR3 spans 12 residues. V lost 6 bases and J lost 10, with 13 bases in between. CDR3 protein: CASRDSTYEQFF. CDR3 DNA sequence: TGTGCCAGCAGGGACAGTACATACGAGCAGTTCTTC.

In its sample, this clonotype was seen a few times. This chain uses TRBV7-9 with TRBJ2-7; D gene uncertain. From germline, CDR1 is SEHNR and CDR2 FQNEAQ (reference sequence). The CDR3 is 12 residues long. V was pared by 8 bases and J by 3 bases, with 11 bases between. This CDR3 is CASGWVVYEQYF. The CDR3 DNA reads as TGTGCCAGCGGGTGGGTGGTCTACGAGCAGTACTTC.

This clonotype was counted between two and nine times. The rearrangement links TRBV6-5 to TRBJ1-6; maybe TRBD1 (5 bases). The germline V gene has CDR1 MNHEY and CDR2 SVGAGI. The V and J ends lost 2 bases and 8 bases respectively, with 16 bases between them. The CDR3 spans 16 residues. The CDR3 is CASSYGYGTAYSPLHF. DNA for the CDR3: TGTGCCAGCAGTTACGGTTACGGGACGGCGTATTCACCCCTCCACTTT.

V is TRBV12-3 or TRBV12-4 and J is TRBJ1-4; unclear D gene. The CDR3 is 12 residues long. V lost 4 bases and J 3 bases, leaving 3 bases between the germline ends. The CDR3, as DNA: TGTGCCAGCAGTTCCCCTAATGAAAAACTGTTTTTT. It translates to CASSSPNEKLFF.

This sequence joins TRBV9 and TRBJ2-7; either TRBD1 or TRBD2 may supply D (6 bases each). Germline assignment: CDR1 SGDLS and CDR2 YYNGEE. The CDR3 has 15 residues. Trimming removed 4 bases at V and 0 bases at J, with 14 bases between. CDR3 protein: CASSLKGGTSYEQYF. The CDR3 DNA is TGTGCCAGCAGCCTGAAGGGGGGCACCTCCTACGAGCAGTACTTC. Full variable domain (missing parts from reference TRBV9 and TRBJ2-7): DSGVTQTPKHLITATGQRVTLRCSPRSGDLSVYWYQQSLDQGLQFLIQYYNGEERAKGNILERFSAQQFPDLHSELNLSSLELGDSALYFCASSLKGGTSYEQYFGPGTRLTVT.

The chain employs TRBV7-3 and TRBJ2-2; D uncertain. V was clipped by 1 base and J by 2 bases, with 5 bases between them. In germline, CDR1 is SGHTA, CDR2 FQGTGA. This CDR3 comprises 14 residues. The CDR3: CASSLISNTGELFF. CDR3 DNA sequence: TGTGCCAGCAGCTTAATCAGTAACACCGGGGAGCTGTTTTTT. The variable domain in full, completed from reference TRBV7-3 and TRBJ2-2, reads GAGVSQTPSNKVTEKGKYVELRCDPISGHTALYWYRQSLGQGPEFLIYFQGTGAADDSGLPNDRFFAVRPEGSVSTLKIQRTERGDSAVYLCASSLISNTGELFFGEGSRLTVL.

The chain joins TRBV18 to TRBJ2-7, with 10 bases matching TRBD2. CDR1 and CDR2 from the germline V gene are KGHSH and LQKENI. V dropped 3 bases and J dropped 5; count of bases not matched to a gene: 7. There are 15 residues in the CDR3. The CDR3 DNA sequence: TGTGCCAGCTCACCTGGAATAGCGGGAGGTCACGAGCAGTACTTC. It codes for CASSPGIAGGHEQYF.

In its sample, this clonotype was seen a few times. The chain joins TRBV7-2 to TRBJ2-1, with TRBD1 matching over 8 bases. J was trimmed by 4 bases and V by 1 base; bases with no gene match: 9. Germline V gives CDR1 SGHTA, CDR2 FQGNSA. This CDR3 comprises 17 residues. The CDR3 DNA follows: TGTGCCAGCAGCTTAGGATACAGGGGGTCTTTGTACAATGAGCAGTTCTTC. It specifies CASSLGYRGSLYNEQFF.

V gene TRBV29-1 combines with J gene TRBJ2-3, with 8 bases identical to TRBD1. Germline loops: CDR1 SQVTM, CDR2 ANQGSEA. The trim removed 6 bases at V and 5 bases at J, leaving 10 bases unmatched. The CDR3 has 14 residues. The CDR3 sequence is CSVARTGSEDTQYF. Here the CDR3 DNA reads TGCAGCGTCGCCCGGACAGGGTCTGAAGATACGCAGTATTTT.

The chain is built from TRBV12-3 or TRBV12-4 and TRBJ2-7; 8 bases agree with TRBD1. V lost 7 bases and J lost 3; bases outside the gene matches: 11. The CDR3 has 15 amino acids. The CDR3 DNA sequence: TGTGCCAGCACCCAGGGGGCGGGGCAAATCTACGAGCAGTACTTC. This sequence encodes CASTQGAGQIYEQYF.

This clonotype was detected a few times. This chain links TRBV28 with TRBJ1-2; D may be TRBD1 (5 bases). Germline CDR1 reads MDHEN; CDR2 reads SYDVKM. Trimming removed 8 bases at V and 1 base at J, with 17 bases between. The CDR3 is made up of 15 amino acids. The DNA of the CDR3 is TGTGCCAGCGTCCCCGGGGACGGACTTAACTATGGCTACACCTTC. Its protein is CASVPGDGLNYGYTF.

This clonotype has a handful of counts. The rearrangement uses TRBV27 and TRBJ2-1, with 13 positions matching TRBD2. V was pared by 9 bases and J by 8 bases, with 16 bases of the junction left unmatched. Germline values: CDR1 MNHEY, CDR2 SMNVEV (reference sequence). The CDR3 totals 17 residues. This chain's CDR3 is CASSRRVTSGRAYEQFF. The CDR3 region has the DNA TGTGCCAGTTCCCGCCGCGTCACTAGCGGGAGGGCCTATGAGCAGTTCTTC.

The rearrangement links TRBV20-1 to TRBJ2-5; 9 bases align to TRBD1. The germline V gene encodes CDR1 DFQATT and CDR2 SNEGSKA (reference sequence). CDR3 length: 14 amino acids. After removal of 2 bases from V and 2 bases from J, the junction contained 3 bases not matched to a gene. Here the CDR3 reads CSARPDRGQETQYF. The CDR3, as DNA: TGCAGTGCTAGACCTGACAGGGGGCAAGAGACCCAGTACTTC.

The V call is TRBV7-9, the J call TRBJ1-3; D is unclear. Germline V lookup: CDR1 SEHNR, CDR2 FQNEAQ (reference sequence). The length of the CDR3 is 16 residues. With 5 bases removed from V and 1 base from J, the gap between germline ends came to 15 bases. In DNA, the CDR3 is TGTGCCAGCAGCGCGATGGTGGGCGGATCTGGAAACACCATATATTTT. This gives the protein CASSAMVGGSGNTIYF. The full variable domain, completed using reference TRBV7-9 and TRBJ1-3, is DTGVSQNPRHKITKRGQNVTFRCDPISEHNRLYWYRQTLGQGPEFLTYFQNEAQLEKSRLLSDRFSAERPKGSFSTLEIQRTEQGDSAMYLCASSAMVGGSGNTIYFGEGSWLTVV.